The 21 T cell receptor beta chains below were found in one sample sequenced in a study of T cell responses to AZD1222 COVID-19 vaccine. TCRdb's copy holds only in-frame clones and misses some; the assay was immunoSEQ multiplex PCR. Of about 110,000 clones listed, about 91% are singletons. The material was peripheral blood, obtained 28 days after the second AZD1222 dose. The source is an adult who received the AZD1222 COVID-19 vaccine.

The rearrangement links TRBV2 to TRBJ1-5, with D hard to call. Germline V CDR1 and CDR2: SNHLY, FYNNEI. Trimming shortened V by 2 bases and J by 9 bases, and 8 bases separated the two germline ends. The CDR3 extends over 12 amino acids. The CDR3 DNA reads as TGTGCCAGCAGTGAAATGGCTCGGCCCCAGCATTTT. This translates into CASSEMARPQHF.

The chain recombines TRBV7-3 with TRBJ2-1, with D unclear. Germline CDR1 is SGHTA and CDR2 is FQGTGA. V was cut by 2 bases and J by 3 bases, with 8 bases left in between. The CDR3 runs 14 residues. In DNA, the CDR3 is TGTGCCAGCAGCTTAGGCTCAAACTACAATGAGCAGTTCTTC. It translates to CASSLGSNYNEQFF.

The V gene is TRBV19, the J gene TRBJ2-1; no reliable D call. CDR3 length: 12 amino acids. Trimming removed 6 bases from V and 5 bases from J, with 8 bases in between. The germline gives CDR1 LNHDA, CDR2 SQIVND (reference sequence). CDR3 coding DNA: TGTGCCAGTAGCCAAGCGAACAATGAGCAGTTCTTC. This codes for CASSQANNEQFF.

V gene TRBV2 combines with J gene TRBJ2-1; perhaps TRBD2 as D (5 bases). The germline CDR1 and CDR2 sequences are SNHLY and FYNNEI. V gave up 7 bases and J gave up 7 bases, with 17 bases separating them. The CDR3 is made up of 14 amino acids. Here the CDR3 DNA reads TGTGCCAGCACTCTAGCCCATGGGGTGAATGAGCAGTTCTTC. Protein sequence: CASTLAHGVNEQFF.

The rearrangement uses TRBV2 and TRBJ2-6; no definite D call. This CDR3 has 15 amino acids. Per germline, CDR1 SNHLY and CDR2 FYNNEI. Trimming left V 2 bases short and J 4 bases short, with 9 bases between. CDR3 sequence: CASSEQGKGANVLTF. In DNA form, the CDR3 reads TGTGCCAGCAGTGAACAAGGCAAGGGGGCCAACGTCCTGACTTTC.

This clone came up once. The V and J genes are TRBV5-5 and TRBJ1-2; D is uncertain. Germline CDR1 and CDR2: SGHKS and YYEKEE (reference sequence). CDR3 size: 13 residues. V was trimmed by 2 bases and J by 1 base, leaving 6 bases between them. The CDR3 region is CASSLLVNYGYTF. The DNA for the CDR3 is TGTGCCAGCAGCTTACTGGTTAACTATGGCTACACCTTC.

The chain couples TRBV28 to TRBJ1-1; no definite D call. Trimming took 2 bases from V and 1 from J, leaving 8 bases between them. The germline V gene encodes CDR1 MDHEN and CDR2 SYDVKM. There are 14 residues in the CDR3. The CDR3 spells CASSLVQPNTEAFF. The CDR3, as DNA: TGTGCCAGCAGTTTAGTACAGCCGAACACTGAAGCTTTCTTT.

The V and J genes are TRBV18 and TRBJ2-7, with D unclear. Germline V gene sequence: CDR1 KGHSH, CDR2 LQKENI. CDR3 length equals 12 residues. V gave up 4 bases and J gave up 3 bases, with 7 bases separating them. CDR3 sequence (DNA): TGTGCCAGCTCACGAACGGTCTACGAGCAGTACTTC. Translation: CASSRTVYEQYF.

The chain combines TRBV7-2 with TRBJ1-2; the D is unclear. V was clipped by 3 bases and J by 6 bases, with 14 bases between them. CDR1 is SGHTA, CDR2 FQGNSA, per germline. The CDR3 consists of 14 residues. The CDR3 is CASSFTPSPNGYTF. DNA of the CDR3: TGTGCCAGCAGCTTTACGCCTTCCCCGAATGGCTACACCTTC. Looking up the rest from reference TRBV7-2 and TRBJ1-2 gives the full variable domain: GAGVSQSPSNKVTEKGKDVELRCDPISGHTALYWYRQSLGQGLEFLIYFQGNSAPDKSGLPSDRFSAERTGGSVSTLTIQRTQQEDSAVYLCASSFTPSPNGYTFGSGTRLTVV.

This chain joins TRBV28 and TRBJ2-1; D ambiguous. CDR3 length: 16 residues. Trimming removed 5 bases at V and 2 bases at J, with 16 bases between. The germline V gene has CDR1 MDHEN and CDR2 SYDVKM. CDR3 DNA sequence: TGTGCCAGCAGTGGTTCTACAGCCTCCGCCTACAATGAGCAGTTCTTC. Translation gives CASSGSTASAYNEQFF.

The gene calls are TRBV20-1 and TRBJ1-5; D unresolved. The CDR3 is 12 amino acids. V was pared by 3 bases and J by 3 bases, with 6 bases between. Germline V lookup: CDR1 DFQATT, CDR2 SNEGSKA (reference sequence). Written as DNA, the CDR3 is TGCAGTGCTAGTAATACCAATCAGCCCCAGCATTTT. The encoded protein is CSASNTNQPQHF.

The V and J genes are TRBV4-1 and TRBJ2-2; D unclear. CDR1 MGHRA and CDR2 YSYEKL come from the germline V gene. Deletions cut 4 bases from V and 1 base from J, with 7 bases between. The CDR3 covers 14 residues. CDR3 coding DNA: TGCGCCAGCAGCCGTACAGAGAACACCGGGGAGCTGTTTTTT. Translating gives CASSRTENTGELFF.

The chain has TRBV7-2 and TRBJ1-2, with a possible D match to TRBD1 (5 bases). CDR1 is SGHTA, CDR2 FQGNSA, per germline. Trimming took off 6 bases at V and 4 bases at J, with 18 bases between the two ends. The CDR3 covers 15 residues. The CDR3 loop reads CASSVEVQAAYGYTF. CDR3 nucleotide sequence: TGTGCCAGCAGTGTAGAGGTACAGGCTGCCTATGGCTACACCTTC.

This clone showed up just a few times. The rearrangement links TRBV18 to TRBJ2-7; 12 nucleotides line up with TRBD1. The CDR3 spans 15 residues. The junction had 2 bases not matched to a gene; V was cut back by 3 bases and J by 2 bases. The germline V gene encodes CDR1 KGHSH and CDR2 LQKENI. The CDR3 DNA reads TGTGCCAGCTCACCGGGACAGGGGGCCCCCTACGAGCAGTACTTC. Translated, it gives CASSPGQGAPYEQYF.

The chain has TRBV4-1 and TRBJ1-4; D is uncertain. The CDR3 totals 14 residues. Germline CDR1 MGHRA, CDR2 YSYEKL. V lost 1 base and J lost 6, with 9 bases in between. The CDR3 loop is CASSQGFGYEKLFF. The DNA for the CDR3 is TGCGCCAGCAGCCAAGGTTTTGGATATGAAAAACTGTTTTTT.

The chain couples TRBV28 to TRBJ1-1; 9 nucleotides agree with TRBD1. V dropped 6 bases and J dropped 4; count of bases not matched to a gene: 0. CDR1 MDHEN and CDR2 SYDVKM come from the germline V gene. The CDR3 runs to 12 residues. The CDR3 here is CASRTGGTEAFF. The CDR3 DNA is TGTGCCAGCAGGACAGGGGGCACTGAAGCTTTCTTT.

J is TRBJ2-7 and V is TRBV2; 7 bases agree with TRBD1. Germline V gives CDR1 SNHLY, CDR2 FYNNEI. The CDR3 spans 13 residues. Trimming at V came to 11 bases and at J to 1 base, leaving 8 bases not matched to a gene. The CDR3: CAETKGASYEQYF. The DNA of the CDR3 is TGTGCCGAAACCAAGGGGGCTTCCTACGAGCAGTACTTC.

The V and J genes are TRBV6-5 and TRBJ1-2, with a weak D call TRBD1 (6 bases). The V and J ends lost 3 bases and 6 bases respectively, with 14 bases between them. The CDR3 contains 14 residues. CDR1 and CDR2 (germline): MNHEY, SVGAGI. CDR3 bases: TGTGCCAGCAGTTATTCTACAGGGTTAGATGGCTACACCTTC. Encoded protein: CASSYSTGLDGYTF.

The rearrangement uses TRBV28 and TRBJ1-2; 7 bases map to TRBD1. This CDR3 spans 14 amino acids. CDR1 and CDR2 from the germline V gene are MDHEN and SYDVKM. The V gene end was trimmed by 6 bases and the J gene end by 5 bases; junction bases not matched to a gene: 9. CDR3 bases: TGTGCCAGCAGGAGACAGGGCGCGGGGTATGGCTACACCTTC. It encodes CASRRQGAGYGYTF.

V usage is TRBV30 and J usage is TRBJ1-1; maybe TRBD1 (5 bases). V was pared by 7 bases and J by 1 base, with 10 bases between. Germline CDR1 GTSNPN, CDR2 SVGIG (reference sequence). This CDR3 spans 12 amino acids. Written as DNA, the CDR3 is TGTGCCTCCGGGGGGGGGAACACTGAAGCTTTCTTT. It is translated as CASGGGNTEAFF.

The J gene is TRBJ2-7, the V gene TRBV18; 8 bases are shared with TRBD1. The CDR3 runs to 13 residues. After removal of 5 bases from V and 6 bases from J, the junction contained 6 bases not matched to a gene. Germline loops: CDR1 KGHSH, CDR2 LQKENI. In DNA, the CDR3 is TGTGCCAGCTCAATCGACAGGGGCGGCGAGCAGTACTTC. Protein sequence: CASSIDRGGEQYF.